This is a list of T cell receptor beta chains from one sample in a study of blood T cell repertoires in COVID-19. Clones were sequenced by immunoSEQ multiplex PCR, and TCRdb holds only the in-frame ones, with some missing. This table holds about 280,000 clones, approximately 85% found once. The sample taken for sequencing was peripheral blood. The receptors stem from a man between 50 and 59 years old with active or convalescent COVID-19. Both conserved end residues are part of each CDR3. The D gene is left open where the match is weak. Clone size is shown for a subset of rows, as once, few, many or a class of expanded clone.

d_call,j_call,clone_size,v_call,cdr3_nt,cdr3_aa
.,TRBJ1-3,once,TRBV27,TGTGCCAGCAAGATAGACAGCCTGGCGGGAAACACCATATATTTT,CASKIDSLAGNTIYF
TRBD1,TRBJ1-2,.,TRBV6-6,TGTGCCAGCAGTACACTGGGACAGGCCGGAGGCTACACCTTC,CASSTLGQAGGYTF
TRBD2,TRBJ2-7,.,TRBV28,TGTGCCAGCAGTCGACTAGCGGGAGTGTATTGGCAGTACTTC,CASSRLAGVYWQYF
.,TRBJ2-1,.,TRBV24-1,TGTGCCACCAGTGATCCGGGGGTGACAGGGCCCTCAAACAATGAGCAGTTCTTC,CATSDPGVTGPSNNEQFF
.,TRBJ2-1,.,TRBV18,TGTGCCAGCTCCCCATCGCTAAGGGACTTTGGTGAGCAGTTCTTC,CASSPSLRDFGEQFF
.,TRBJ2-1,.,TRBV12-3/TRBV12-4,TGTGCCAGCAGTCCAAACATGTATGAGCAGTTCTTC,CASSPNMYEQFF
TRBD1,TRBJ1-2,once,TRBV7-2,TGTGCCAGTACGGGACAGGGGTTAAGGGGTGGCTATGGCTACACCTTC,CASTGQGLRGGYGYTF
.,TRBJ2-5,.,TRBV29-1,TGCAGCGTACCCGAGGGGGCGGGGCAAGAGACCCAGTACTTC,CSVPEGAGQETQYF
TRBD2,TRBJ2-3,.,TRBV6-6,TGTGCCAGCAGTCCCCCGACTAGCGGGACAAGATCAGATACGCAGTATTTT,CASSPPTSGTRSDTQYF
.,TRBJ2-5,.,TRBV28,TGTGCCAGCAGCCCGATTGCCTCCTTTAGAGAGACCCAGTACTTC,CASSPIASFRETQYF
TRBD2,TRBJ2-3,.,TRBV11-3,TGTGCCAGCAGCTTAGATCTTGGGGGGGGCACAGATACGCAGTATTTT,CASSLDLGGGTDTQYF
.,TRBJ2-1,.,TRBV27,TGTGCCAGCAGTTTATCAGCGGAGGGATACAATGAGCAGTTCTTC,CASSLSAEGYNEQFF
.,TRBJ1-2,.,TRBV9,TGTGCCAGCAGTGAAAACCCGGGGAGGAGAGCGTCTAACTATGGCTACACCTTC,CASSENPGRRASNYGYTF
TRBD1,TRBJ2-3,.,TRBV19,TGTGCCAGTAGTATCCCGACAGGGGCGCGCACAGATACGCAGTATTTT,CASSIPTGARTDTQYF
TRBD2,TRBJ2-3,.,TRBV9,TGTGCCAGCAGCGTAGGGGCTAGCGGGATTAGCACAGATACGCAGTATTTT,CASSVGASGISTDTQYF
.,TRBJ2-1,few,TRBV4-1,TGCGCCAGCAGCCAAAGGGGGGCCGGGGGGCTAGACAATGAGCAGTTCTTC,CASSQRGAGGLDNEQFF
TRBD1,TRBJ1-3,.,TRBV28,TGTGCCAGCAGTTCCGGACAGGGAAGGGGAAACACCATATATTTT,CASSSGQGRGNTIYF
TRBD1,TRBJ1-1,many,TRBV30,TGTGCCTGGAACCCACTAATCCTGACAGGGTTGAACACTGAAGCTTTCTTT,CAWNPLILTGLNTEAFF
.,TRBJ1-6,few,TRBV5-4,TGTGCCAGCAGCTTGGACTCACTTTCACCCCTCCACTTT,CASSLDSLSPLHF
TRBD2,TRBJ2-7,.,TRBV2,TGTGCCAGCACCCCCAAACCGGGACTAGCGGGTTCGATGGGCTACGAGCAGTACTTC,CASTPKPGLAGSMGYEQYF
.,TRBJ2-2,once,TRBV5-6,TGTGCCAGCAGCTTGGCGGGGGGCAGGGGCCTCGGGAACACCGGGGAGCTGTTTTTT,CASSLAGGRGLGNTGELFF
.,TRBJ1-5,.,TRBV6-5,TGTGCCAGCGGGGGGGGGCGATTCAGCAATCAGCCCCAGCATTTT,CASGGGRFSNQPQHF
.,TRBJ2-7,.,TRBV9,TGTGCCAGCAGCCAACAGGGGGGGCCCTACGAGCAGTACTTC,CASSQQGGPYEQYF
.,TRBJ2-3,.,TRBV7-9,TGTGCCGTCGTGGGCGATACGCAGTATTTT,CAVVGDTQYF
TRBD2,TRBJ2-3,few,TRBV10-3,TGTGCCATCAGCGAAATGACTAGCGGATCTAGCACAGATACGCAGTATTTT,CAISEMTSGSSTDTQYF
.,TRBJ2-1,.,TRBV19,TGTGCCAGTAGTAGCCCACTAGGGGACTGGATTACCAATGAGCAGTTCTTC,CASSSPLGDWITNEQFF
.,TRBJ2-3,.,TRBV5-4,TGTGCCAGCAGCCAGGGGCCTAGCACAGATACGCAGTATTTT,CASSQGPSTDTQYF
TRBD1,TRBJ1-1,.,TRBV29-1,TGCAGCGTCCAAGGTTCGCAGGACAGGGCGGGCACTGAAGCTTTCTTT,CSVQGSQDRAGTEAFF
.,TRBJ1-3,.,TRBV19,TGTGCCAGTCGAGAGGGAAACACCATATATTTT,CASREGNTIYF
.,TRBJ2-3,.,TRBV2,TGTGCCAGCAGTGAAGGAGGGGGTAGCACAGATACGCAGTATTTT,CASSEGGGSTDTQYF
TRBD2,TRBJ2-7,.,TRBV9,TGTGCCAGCAGCGTAGAGGTTAGCGGGAGCTACGAGCAGTACTTC,CASSVEVSGSYEQYF
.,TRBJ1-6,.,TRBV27,TGTGCCAGCAGTTCGATGGGGCAGATTAATTCACCCCTCCACTTT,CASSSMGQINSPLHF
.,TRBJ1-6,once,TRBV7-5,TGTGTCAGAAACACGACGGGACAGAGTAATTCACCCCTCCACTTT,CVRNTTGQSNSPLHF
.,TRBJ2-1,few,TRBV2,TGTGCCAGCAGCTGGGCGGGGAACAATGAGCAGTTCTTC,CASSWAGNNEQFF
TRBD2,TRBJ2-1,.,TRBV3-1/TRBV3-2,TGTGCCAGCAGGCCCCTTAGCGGGGCAAACAATGAGCAGTTCTTC,CASRPLSGANNEQFF
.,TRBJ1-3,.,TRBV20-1,TGCAGTGCTAGTAGGGGGAATATAGCCTCTGGAAACACCATATATTTT,CSASRGNIASGNTIYF
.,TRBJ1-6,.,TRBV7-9,TGTGCCAGCAGCTTAGGGGGAGCGATTTCACCCCTCCACTTT,CASSLGGAISPLHF
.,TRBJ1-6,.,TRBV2,TGTGCCAGCAGTGAAGGTCAGGGGATATTTAATTCACCCCTCCACTTT,CASSEGQGIFNSPLHF
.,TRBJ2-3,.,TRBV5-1,TGCGCCAGCAGCTTGGGGCAGAACACAGATACGCAGTATTTT,CASSLGQNTDTQYF
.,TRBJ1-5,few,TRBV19,TGTGCCAGTAGTCTCCGTAATCAGCCCCAGCATTTT,CASSLRNQPQHF
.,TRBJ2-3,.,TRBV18,TGTGCCAGCTCACCACCACCCAGGAGCACAGATACGCAGTATTTT,CASSPPPRSTDTQYF
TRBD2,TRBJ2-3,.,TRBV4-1,TGCGCCAGCAGCCAAGTCATGGGTCAAGCGGGAGGACTGTCTAGCACAGATACGCAGTATTTT,CASSQVMGQAGGLSSTDTQYF
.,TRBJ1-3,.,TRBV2,TGTGCCAGCGAGGAGGCTGGAAACACCATATATTTT,CASEEAGNTIYF
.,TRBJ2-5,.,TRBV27,TGTGCCAGCGTCCCCCGAGGAGGAGAGACCCAGTACTTC,CASVPRGGETQYF
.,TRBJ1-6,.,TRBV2,TGTGCCAGCAATACGAATCACGGGGGGCAACGGAATTCACCCCTCCACTTT,CASNTNHGGQRNSPLHF
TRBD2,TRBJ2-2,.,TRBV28,TGTGCCAGCAGTTTGGCGGGAGGGAGGAACGGGGAGCTGTTTTTT,CASSLAGGRNGELFF
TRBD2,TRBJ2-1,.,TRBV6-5,TGTGCCAGCAGTTACCGGGCCGGGAGGGCCGATGAGCAGTTCTTC,CASSYRAGRADEQFF
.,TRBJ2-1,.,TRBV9,TGTGCCAGCAGCGCCCCGAGCGGACTTAGCGGTGAGCAGTTCTTC,CASSAPSGLSGEQFF
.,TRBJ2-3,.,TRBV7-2,TGTGCCAGCAGCTTCTTCGGGGATACGCAGTATTTT,CASSFFGDTQYF
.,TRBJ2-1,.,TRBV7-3,TGTGCCAGCAGCTTAAGCCAACTGGCCTACAATGAGCAGTTCTTC,CASSLSQLAYNEQFF
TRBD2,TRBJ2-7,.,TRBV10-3,TGTGCCATCAGTAGACTAGCGGGAGAGGGCGAGCAGTACTTC,CAISRLAGEGEQYF
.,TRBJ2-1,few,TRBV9,TGTGCCAGCAGCGTTAGCCTCTCCCTTTTGGGAGCGGGCAATGAGCAGTTCTTC,CASSVSLSLLGAGNEQFF
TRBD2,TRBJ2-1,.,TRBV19,TGTGCCAGTAGTCCCTCGGGACTAGGGTACAATGAGCAGTTCTTC,CASSPSGLGYNEQFF
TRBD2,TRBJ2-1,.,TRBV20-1,TGCAGTGCTAGTAGGCTAGCGGGAGGCTATGAGCAGTTCTTC,CSASRLAGGYEQFF
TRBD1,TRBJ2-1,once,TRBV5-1,TGCGCCAGCAGCTTTGGACAGGGTTTAAGCTCCTACAATGAGCAGTTCTTC,CASSFGQGLSSYNEQFF